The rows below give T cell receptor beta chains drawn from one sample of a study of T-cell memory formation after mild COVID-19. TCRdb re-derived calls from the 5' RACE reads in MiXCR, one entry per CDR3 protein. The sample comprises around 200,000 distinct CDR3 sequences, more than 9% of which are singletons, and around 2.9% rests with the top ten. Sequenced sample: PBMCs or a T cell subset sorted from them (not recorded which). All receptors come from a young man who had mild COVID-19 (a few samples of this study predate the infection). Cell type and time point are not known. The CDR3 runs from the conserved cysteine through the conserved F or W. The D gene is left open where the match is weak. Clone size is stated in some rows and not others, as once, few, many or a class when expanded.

CDR3aa: CASTPSGGGIDTQYF
CDR3nt: TGTGCCAGCACCCCTTCGGGGGGGGGGATAGATACGCAGTATTTT
d_gene: TRBD2
v_gene: TRBV28
abundance: .
j_gene: TRBJ2-3

CDR3aa: CASSYGDRASTDTQYF
CDR3nt: TGTGCCAGCAGTTACGGAGACAGGGCTAGCACAGATACGCAGTATTTT
d_gene: TRBD1
v_gene: TRBV6-2/TRBV6-3
abundance: .
j_gene: TRBJ2-3

CDR3aa: CASSHRAGKNIQYF
CDR3nt: TGTGCCAGCAGCCACCGGGCAGGTAAAAACATTCAGTACTTC
d_gene: .
v_gene: TRBV3-1
abundance: few
j_gene: TRBJ2-4

CDR3aa: CASSSGGWGRNTEAFF
CDR3nt: TGTGCCAGCAGCTCGGGGGGGTGGGGACGGAACACTGAAGCTTTCTTT
d_gene: .
v_gene: TRBV7-2
abundance: .
j_gene: TRBJ1-1

CDR3aa: CASLEGNGELFF
CDR3nt: TGCGCCAGCCTCGAGGGAAACGGGGAGCTGTTTTTT
d_gene: .
v_gene: TRBV5-1
abundance: .
j_gene: TRBJ2-2

CDR3aa: CASSEGDSLKLLEF
CDR3nt: TGTGCCAGCAGCGAAGGGGACAGTCTTAAACTATTAGAGTTT
d_gene: TRBD1
v_gene: TRBV7-2
abundance: few
j_gene: TRBJ1-4

CDR3aa: CASSLWTDQETQYF
CDR3nt: TGCGCCAGCAGCTTATGGACGGATCAAGAGACCCAGTACTTC
d_gene: .
v_gene: TRBV5-1
abundance: .
j_gene: TRBJ2-5

CDR3aa: CASSAQGLGTEAFF
CDR3nt: TGCGCCAGCAGCGCCCAGGGGTTGGGGACTGAAGCTTTCTTT
d_gene: .
v_gene: TRBV5-1
abundance: few
j_gene: TRBJ1-1

CDR3aa: CASSLGSGVPRQETQYF
CDR3nt: TGTGCCAGCAGTTTGGGTAGCGGGGTCCCGCGCCAAGAGACCCAGTACTTC
d_gene: TRBD2
v_gene: TRBV12-3/TRBV12-4
abundance: .
j_gene: TRBJ2-5

CDR3aa: CASSTVPLLMNTEAFF
CDR3nt: TGCGCCAGCAGCACAGTACCTCTCCTTATGAACACTGAAGCTTTCTTT
d_gene: .
v_gene: TRBV5-1
abundance: few
j_gene: TRBJ1-1

CDR3aa: CSASKGRGYEQYF
CDR3nt: TGCAGTGCTAGTAAAGGGCGCGGCTACGAGCAGTACTTC
d_gene: .
v_gene: TRBV20-1
abundance: .
j_gene: TRBJ2-7

CDR3aa: CATTGGRGGTEAFF
CDR3nt: TGTGCCACCACAGGGGGCAGGGGAGGCACTGAAGCTTTCTTT
d_gene: TRBD1
v_gene: TRBV15
abundance: .
j_gene: TRBJ1-1

CDR3aa: CASTGANEQFF
CDR3nt: TGTGCCAGCACAGGGGCCAATGAGCAGTTCTTC
d_gene: .
v_gene: TRBV7-9
abundance: many
j_gene: TRBJ2-1

CDR3aa: CASSVDGQWETQYF
CDR3nt: TGTGCCAGCAGCGTAGACGGACAGTGGGAGACCCAGTACTTC
d_gene: .
v_gene: TRBV9
abundance: .
j_gene: TRBJ2-5

CDR3aa: CASSVGPGNEQFF
CDR3nt: TGTGCCAGCAGCGTAGGACCCGGGAATGAGCAGTTCTTC
d_gene: .
v_gene: TRBV9
abundance: .
j_gene: TRBJ2-1

CDR3aa: CASSSDRGRSSPLHF
CDR3nt: TGTGCCAGCAGCTCAGACAGGGGGAGAAGTTCACCCCTCCACTTT
d_gene: TRBD1
v_gene: TRBV7-2
abundance: many
j_gene: TRBJ1-6

CDR3aa: CASSRRLAGGSSYNEQFF
CDR3nt: TGTGCCAGCTCACGGCGCCTAGCGGGGGGGAGCTCCTACAATGAGCAGTTCTTC
d_gene: TRBD2
v_gene: TRBV18
abundance: .
j_gene: TRBJ2-1

CDR3aa: CASSLGQGSGELFF
CDR3nt: TGTGCCAGCAGCTTGGGTCAGGGTTCCGGGGAGCTGTTTTTT
d_gene: .
v_gene: TRBV5-6
abundance: few
j_gene: TRBJ2-2

CDR3aa: CASSVGQGVNEQFF
CDR3nt: TGTGCCAGCAGTGTAGGCCAGGGGGTCAATGAGCAGTTCTTC
d_gene: TRBD1
v_gene: TRBV6-4
abundance: .
j_gene: TRBJ2-1

CDR3aa: CASSRRLAGVAYTQYF
CDR3nt: TGTGCCAGCAGCCGACGACTAGCGGGGGTCGCGTATACGCAGTATTTT
d_gene: TRBD2
v_gene: TRBV7-8
abundance: .
j_gene: TRBJ2-3

CDR3aa: CASSVSGHITYNDQFF
CDR3nt: TGTGCCAGCAGCGTATCCGGACACATCACTTACAATGATCAGTTCTTC
d_gene: .
v_gene: TRBV9
abundance: .
j_gene: TRBJ2-1

CDR3aa: CASSLYRDTSYEQYF
CDR3nt: TGTGCCAGCAGCTTATACCGGGACACCTCCTACGAGCAGTACTTC
d_gene: .
v_gene: TRBV7-2
abundance: few
j_gene: TRBJ2-7

CDR3aa: CASSLASASYEQYF
CDR3nt: TGTGCCAGCAGCTTAGCGTCAGCCTCCTACGAGCAGTACTTC
d_gene: .
v_gene: TRBV7-2
abundance: many
j_gene: TRBJ2-7